The 24 T cell receptor beta chains below were found in one sample sequenced in a study of technical replicates of blood from a few donors. Data came from immunoSEQ multiplex PCR; TCRdb stores just in-frame clones and leaves some out. The sample has some 87,000 clones, around 90% seen once. Sequencing was performed on T cells isolated from PBMCs. Every receptor here comes from a human donor in good health.

The chain carries TRBV28 and TRBJ2-5; possible D gene TRBD2, 5 bases. The V and J ends lost 7 bases and 6 bases respectively, with 15 bases between them. The CDR3 is 13 amino acids. Germline V gene sequence: CDR1 MDHEN, CDR2 SYDVKM. The CDR3: CASITAGRKTQYF. For the CDR3, the DNA is TGTGCCAGCATAACGGCTGGGAGAAAGACCCAGTACTTC.

The rearrangement links TRBV27 to TRBJ2-7, with 8 bases that match TRBD1. This CDR3 is 15 amino acids long. J lost 3 bases, V lost 2 bases, and 6 bases had no gene match. Germline V gene data show CDR1 as MNHEY and CDR2 as SMNVEV (reference sequence). The CDR3 spells CASSLKQGVNYEQYF. The CDR3 bases are TGTGCCAGCAGTTTAAAACAGGGGGTAAACTACGAGCAGTACTTC.

This chain links TRBV28 with TRBJ2-7; 10 bases are shared with TRBD2. The J segment lost 4 bases and the V segment lost 8 bases, leaving 5 bases of the junction unmatched. The CDR3 consists of 13 residues. Germline CDR1 and CDR2: MDHEN and SYDVKM. This CDR3 is CASLRTSGYEQYF. The CDR3 DNA sequence: TGTGCCAGCCTTAGGACTAGCGGATACGAGCAGTACTTC.

The CDR3 is CASSLGAVRNTGELFF. CDR3 nucleotide sequence: TGCGCCAGCAGCTTGGGGGCAGTGCGGAACACCGGGGAGCTGTTTTTT. This rearrangement joins TRBV5-1 to TRBJ2-2, with no clear D. The germline V and J ends were trimmed by 0 bases and 1 base, with 10 bases remaining between them. Germline V gene lookup returns CDR1 SGHRS and CDR2 YFSETQ. The CDR3 is 16 amino acids. The whole variable domain, filled in from reference TRBV5-1 and TRBJ2-2, reads KAGVTQTPRYLIKTRGQQVTLSCSPISGHRSVSWYQQTPGQGLQFLFEYFSETQRNKGNFPGRFSGRQFSNSRSEMNVSTLELGDSALYLCASSLGAVRNTGELFFGEGSRLTVL.

J is TRBJ2-7 and V is TRBV30; D perhaps matches TRBD2 (5 bases). CDR1 and CDR2 from the germline V gene are GTSNPN and SVGIG (reference sequence). V shed 4 bases and J shed 3 bases, with 13 bases lying between them. The CDR3 contains 13 residues. CDR3: CAWMGEANYEQYF. The CDR3, as DNA: TGTGCCTGGATGGGAGAAGCTAACTACGAGCAGTACTTC.

The chain is built from TRBV5-6 and TRBJ2-5, with 7 bases aligning to TRBD2. The CDR3 is 15 residues long. Germline CDR1 SGHDT, CDR2 YYEEEE. Germline trimming cut 3 bases from V and 7 bases from J; bases unmatched to any gene: 12. The CDR3 DNA follows: TGTGCCAGCAGCTGGATCGGGGGAGGGGATGGGACCCAGTACTTC. Translation gives CASSWIGGGDGTQYF. The full variable domain, rest sourced from reference TRBV5-6 and TRBJ2-5, is DAGVTQSPTHLIKTRGQQVTLRCSPKSGHDTVSWYQQALGQGPQFIFQYYEEEERQRGNFPDRFSGHQFPNYSSELNVNALLLGDSALYLCASSWIGGGDGTQYFGPGTRLLVL.

This chain links TRBV19 with TRBJ2-1; 7 positions match TRBD2. The CDR3 extends over 14 amino acids. The germline V gene encodes CDR1 LNHDA and CDR2 SQIVND (reference sequence). Losses at the gene ends were 2 bases for V and 8 bases for J; bases not matched to a gene: 6. The CDR3 nucleotides read TGTGCCAGTAGTATACAAGCGGGGAGCGATGAGCAGTTCTTC. Protein product: CASSIQAGSDEQFF. The full variable domain, rest sourced from reference TRBV19 and TRBJ2-1, is DGGITQSPKYLFRKEGQNVTLSCEQNLNHDAMYWYRQDPGQGLRLIYYSQIVNDFQKGDIAEGYSVSREKKESFPLTVTSAQKNPTAFYLCASSIQAGSDEQFFGPGTRLTVL.

This sequence joins TRBV28 and TRBJ1-1, with D unresolved. The CDR3 runs 12 residues. The V end lost 3 bases, the J end lost 2 bases, and 4 bases lay between the germline ends. Germline lookup yields CDR1 MDHEN and CDR2 SYDVKM. CDR3 sequence reads: CASSFINTEAFF. In nucleotides, the CDR3 is TGTGCCAGCAGTTTTATTAACACTGAAGCTTTCTTT.

This clone was recorded a few times. The chain recombines TRBV28 with TRBJ1-5; possible D gene TRBD1, 5 bases. With 7 bases removed from V and 0 bases from J, the gap between germline ends came to 13 bases. The CDR3 loop spans 15 amino acids. Germline V gene data show CDR1 as MDHEN and CDR2 as SYDVKM. The DNA of the CDR3 is TGTGCCAGCACCGGGGGGGAAAATAGCAATCAGCCCCAGCATTTT. This gives the protein CASTGGENSNQPQHF.

The V call is TRBV18, the J call TRBJ1-5, with TRBD1 as a possible D gene (5 bases). This CDR3 has 15 amino acids. V gave up 2 bases and J gave up 2 bases, with 10 bases separating them. Germline V gives CDR1 KGHSH, CDR2 LQKENI. Here the CDR3 DNA reads TGTGCCAGCTCACCAACAGGCGAGGGCAATCAGCCCCAGCATTTT. Translating gives CASSPTGEGNQPQHF.

The rearrangement uses TRBV4-1 and TRBJ1-2; D remains unclear. The CDR3 runs 14 residues. The germline gives CDR1 MGHRA, CDR2 YSYEKL. Deletions cut 1 base from V and 0 bases from J, with 6 bases between. For the CDR3, the DNA is TGCGCCAGCAGCCAAGGAGGAGCTAACTATGGCTACACCTTC. Protein sequence: CASSQGGANYGYTF.

CDR3 sequence reads: CASSDTPSGSSYNEQFF. The CDR3 DNA reads TGCGCCAGCAGCGACACCCCTAGCGGGAGTTCCTACAATGAGCAGTTCTTC. The chain has TRBV5-1 and TRBJ2-1, with 10 bases matching TRBD2. V shed 4 bases, J shed 1 base, and the junction held 8 bases outside the gene matches. The CDR3 extends over 17 amino acids. Germline assignment: CDR1 SGHRS and CDR2 YFSETQ.

The chain joins TRBV9 to TRBJ1-5; the D gene is possibly TRBD1 (5 bases). Deletions cut 7 bases from V and 4 bases from J, with 15 bases between. The CDR3 loop spans 14 amino acids. Germline loops: CDR1 SGDLS, CDR2 YYNGEE. The CDR3 nucleotides read TGTGCCAGCGCGGCGGGGACCGGGAATCAGCCCCAGCATTTT. Amino acids: CASAAGTGNQPQHF.

The chain combines TRBV11-2 with TRBJ1-2; D remains unclear. The CDR3 has 13 amino acids. Germline-derived CDR1 and CDR2 are SGHAT and FQNNGV. V was cut by 1 base and J by 5 bases, with 8 bases left in between. The CDR3 nucleotides are TGTGCCAGCAGCTTAGGCACTGCTTATGGCTACACCTTC. Its translation: CASSLGTAYGYTF.

This sequence joins TRBV7-9 and TRBJ2-1; 13 bases agree with TRBD2. Germline-derived CDR1 and CDR2 are SEHNR and FQNEAQ (reference sequence). This CDR3 has 19 amino acids. Trimming took 5 bases from V and 6 from J; bases not matched to a gene: 16. The CDR3 coding sequence is TGTGCCAGCAGCCCCGGGACTAGCGGGATATATCTGGGGGTCAATGAGCAGTTCTTC. The encoded protein is CASSPGTSGIYLGVNEQFF.

The gene calls are TRBV5-6 and TRBJ2-7; D not resolved. CDR3 size: 12 residues. CDR1 is SGHDT and CDR2 is YYEEEE in the germline V gene. V shed 2 bases and J shed 4 bases, with 7 bases lying between them. CDR3 DNA: TGTGCCAGCAGCTTTCTCAGGTACGAGCAGTACTTC. This sequence encodes CASSFLRYEQYF.

The gene calls are TRBV7-9 and TRBJ2-2; 7 nucleotides match TRBD1. The CDR3 consists of 15 residues. Germline V gene sequence: CDR1 SEHNR, CDR2 FQNEAQ (reference sequence). The V segment lost 5 bases and the J segment 1 base; nucleotides outside the gene matches: 4. For the CDR3, the DNA is TGTGCCAGCAGCCTGGGACAGTTGAACACCGGGGAGCTGTTTTTT. This encodes CASSLGQLNTGELFF.

The V gene is TRBV27, the J gene TRBJ2-2; perhaps TRBD2 as D (5 bases). Germline-derived CDR1 and CDR2 are MNHEY and SMNVEV (reference sequence). The CDR3 is 15 residues long. The germline V and J ends were trimmed by 2 bases and 1 base, with 8 bases remaining between them. The CDR3 DNA sequence: TGTGCCAGCAGTTTAGGGGAGTGGAACACCGGGGAGCTGTTTTTT. Amino acid sequence: CASSLGEWNTGELFF.

The V call is TRBV27, the J call TRBJ1-5; 8 positions match TRBD1. The V gene's germline CDR1 is MNHEY and CDR2 SMNVEV (reference sequence). This CDR3 has 15 amino acids. With V trimmed by 5 bases and J by 7 bases, 10 bases remained unmatched. The DNA of the CDR3 is TGTGCCAGCAGTCCAACAGGGGGAAGGCGGCAGCCCCAGCATTTT. It codes for CASSPTGGRRQPQHF.

The J gene is TRBJ1-1, the V gene TRBV6-6; 8 nucleotides agree with TRBD1. The CDR3 consists of 16 residues. CDR1 MNHNY and CDR2 SVGAGI come from the germline V gene (reference sequence). With V trimmed by 6 bases and J by 1 base, 10 bases remained unmatched. The DNA for the CDR3 is TGTGCCAGCAGGCCTGATCCGGGACAGGAGAACACTGAAGCTTTCTTT. This gives the protein CASRPDPGQENTEAFF.

The rearrangement links TRBV19 to TRBJ1-1; 10 nucleotides agree with TRBD1. The CDR3 length is 14 residues. Germline trimming cut 3 bases from V and 4 bases from J; bases unmatched to any gene: 2. Germline CDR1 reads LNHDA; CDR2 reads SQIVND (reference sequence). The CDR3 sequence: CASSIRTGGTEAFF. For the CDR3, the DNA is TGTGCCAGTAGTATCAGGACAGGGGGCACTGAAGCTTTCTTT. Full variable domain (missing parts from reference TRBV19 and TRBJ1-1): DGGITQSPKYLFRKEGQNVTLSCEQNLNHDAMYWYRQDPGQGLRLIYYSQIVNDFQKGDIAEGYSVSREKKESFPLTVTSAQKNPTAFYLCASSIRTGGTEAFFGQGTRLTVV.

The V call is TRBV4-3, the J call TRBJ2-7; D is possibly TRBD1 (5 bases). The CDR3 consists of 13 residues. V lost 4 bases and J 0 bases, leaving 7 bases between the germline ends. Germline V gene data show CDR1 as LGHNA and CDR2 as YSLEER. The CDR3 nucleotides are TGCGCCAGCAGCCTAGGACACTCCTACGAGCAGTACTTC. This sequence encodes CASSLGHSYEQYF.

This clone is a singleton in its sample. V is TRBV28 and J is TRBJ1-3, with TRBD1 matching 9 bases. J gave up 2 bases and V 6 bases, and 2 bases lay outside the gene matches. In germline, CDR1 is MDHEN, CDR2 SYDVKM. The CDR3 totals 14 residues. CDR3 protein: CASSRTGAGNTIYF. The CDR3 DNA reads TGTGCCAGCAGCCGGACAGGGGCTGGAAACACCATATATTTT.

The chain has TRBV30 and TRBJ1-2, with 7 nucleotides matching TRBD1. The length of the CDR3 is 12 residues. The J segment lost 7 bases and the V segment lost 1 base, leaving 3 bases of the junction unmatched. Germline values: CDR1 GTSNPN, CDR2 SVGIG (reference sequence). The CDR3 coding sequence is TGTGCCTGGAGTGGACAGGGCGTTGGCTACACCTTC. Translated: CAWSGQGVGYTF.